This T cell receptor (beta chain) was found in a study of cytomegalovirus exposure and HLA in healthy donors. General observations from the study: Association of approximately 16,000 TCR beta sequences with HLA alleles was found at 0.05 false discovery rate in a later analysis. Most TCR sequences proved rare, with some public TCRs found in many donors. CMV serostatus alone was available as immune exposure information. Later work found most CMV-associated TCR beta chains apparently HLA-restricted.

This clone has a handful of counts. The target antigen is unknown. The CDR3 is 16 residues long. A multiplex PCR was run with 60 Vbeta primers and 13 Jbeta primers. TCRdb keeps only in-frame clones here, not all; method: immunoSEQ multiplex PCR. The data hold some 85,000 clones, with roughly 80% observed a single time. The source of this sequence is a woman in her thirties or forties in good health and CMV-seropositive. The rearrangement uses TRBV21-1 and TRBJ2-1; the listed D gene, TRBD1, was not tested against the DNA. TRBV21-1 is labeled a pseudogene. What was sequenced was PBMCs. For the CDR3, the DNA is TGTGCCAGCAGCAAGAAGGGGACAGGGTTAGGCAATGAGCAGTTCTTC. Its protein product is CASSKKGTGLGNEQFF.